The 24 T cell receptor beta chains presented below share a single source sample, sequenced in a study of blood T cell repertoires in COVID-19. The method was immunoSEQ multiplex PCR; TCRdb's version includes in-frame clones alone and lacks a portion of them. The profile shows 100,000 to 150,000 clones, about 83% of them singletons. The material sequenced was peripheral blood. These receptors originate from a man between 60 and 75 years old with acute or convalescent COVID-19.

The J gene is TRBJ2-7, the V gene TRBV6-5; 13 bases match TRBD2. The V segment lost 8 bases and the J segment 4 bases; nucleotides outside the gene matches: 5. The CDR3 spans 14 residues. Germline V gives CDR1 MNHEY, CDR2 SVGAGI. CDR3 sequence (DNA): TGTGCCAGCGACAGACTAGCGGGAGGATACGAGCAGTACTTC. Translation gives CASDRLAGGYEQYF.

The J gene is TRBJ1-5, the V gene TRBV7-3; 8 bases map to TRBD1. CDR1 and CDR2 (germline): SGHTA, FQGTGA. This CDR3 has 16 amino acids. J lost 5 bases, V lost 2 bases, and 8 bases had no gene match. CDR3 nucleotide sequence: TGTGCCAGCAGCTTACCTCCGGGACAGGTACATCAGCCCCAGCATTTT. It encodes CASSLPPGQVHQPQHF.

V usage is TRBV9 and J usage is TRBJ1-2; no reliable D call. Per germline, CDR1 SGDLS and CDR2 YYNGEE. The CDR3 length is 13 residues. V lost 3 bases to trimming and J lost 11 bases, with 17 bases between them. In DNA, the CDR3 is TGTGCCAGCAGCGAACAACCGGGCCGGGAGTACACCTTC. Translating gives CASSEQPGREYTF.

The chain has TRBV18 and TRBJ2-7; D unclear. V was shortened by 6 bases and J by 0 bases, with 9 bases between the two germline ends. Germline lookup yields CDR1 KGHSH and CDR2 LQKENI. This CDR3 is 13 amino acids long. Here the CDR3 reads CASSGGSSYEQYF. For the CDR3, the DNA is TGTGCCAGCTCTGGCGGTAGCTCCTACGAGCAGTACTTC.

The V call is TRBV20-1, the J call TRBJ2-1, with D possibly being TRBD1 (5 bases). This CDR3 has 10 residues. CDR1 is DFQATT and CDR2 is SNEGSKA in the germline V gene (reference sequence). Trimming removed 6 bases at V and 8 bases at J, with 8 bases between. CDR3 protein: CSALGDEQFF. In DNA, the CDR3 is TGCAGTGCCCTAGGGGATGAGCAGTTCTTC.

The chain employs TRBV28 and TRBJ1-2, with D hard to call. Between the trimmed V and J ends, which lost 8 bases and 5 bases, there was a span of 15 bases. Germline V gene lookup returns CDR1 MDHEN and CDR2 SYDVKM. This CDR3 is built from 13 residues. This CDR3 is CASEAGSSYGYTF. In DNA form, the CDR3 reads TGTGCCAGCGAGGCGGGTAGTTCGTATGGCTACACCTTC.

The rearrangement joins TRBV4-1 to TRBJ1-2; 9 bases agree with TRBD1. CDR3 length: 14 residues. Germline CDR1 and CDR2: MGHRA and YSYEKL. V trimming: 4 bases; J trimming: 4 bases; junction bases outside the gene matches: 4. CDR3 sequence (DNA): TGCGCCAGCAGCCCCCCGGACAGGGGCTATGGCTACACCTTC. It codes for CASSPPDRGYGYTF.

The genes are TRBV2 and TRBJ2-3; unclear D gene. Trimming removed 0 bases at V and 5 bases at J, with 6 bases between. The CDR3 spans 13 residues. The germline gives CDR1 SNHLY, CDR2 FYNNEI. DNA for the CDR3: TGTGCCAGCAGTGAAGCACGAGAAGATACGCAGTATTTT. The encoded protein is CASSEAREDTQYF.

The rearrangement links TRBV30 to TRBJ2-3, with a possible D match to TRBD1 (6 bases). CDR1 is GTSNPN, CDR2 SVGIG, per germline (reference sequence). V was clipped by 5 bases and J by 2 bases, with 11 bases between them. CDR3 length equals 13 residues. CDR3 amino acids: CAWSGTNTDTQYF. CDR3 nucleotides: TGTGCCTGGTCCGGGACAAACACAGATACGCAGTATTTT.

The chain carries TRBV24-1 and TRBJ2-1; 14 nucleotides agree with TRBD2. In germline, CDR1 is KGHDR, CDR2 SFDVKD. Losses at the gene ends were 9 bases for V and 6 bases for J; bases not matched to a gene: 6. CDR3 length: 15 amino acids. CDR3 DNA: TGTGCCACCCAGGCGGGGACTAGCGGGAGCAATGAGCAGTTCTTC. This gives the protein CATQAGTSGSNEQFF.

CDR3 sequence: CASSLGLAGGSPSADTQYF. DNA for the CDR3: TGTGCCAGCAGCCTGGGACTAGCGGGAGGATCCCCTAGCGCAGATACGCAGTATTTT. V and J are TRBV6-2 or TRBV6-3 and TRBJ2-3, with 15 bases fitting TRBD2. V was pared by 6 bases and J by 4 bases, with 14 bases of the junction left unmatched. The CDR3 sequence is 19 residues long. The germline CDR1 and CDR2 sequences are MNHEY and SVGEGT.

The chain has TRBV2 and TRBJ2-7; tentative D call: TRBD1 (5 bases). The ends were cut back, 1 base at V and 0 bases at J, with 7 bases in the middle. The germline CDR1 and CDR2 sequences are SNHLY and FYNNEI. The CDR3 spans 14 residues. CDR3 nucleotide sequence: TGTGCCAGCAGTGAAGACAGGAGCTCCTACGAGCAGTACTTC. Protein: CASSEDRSSYEQYF. Drawing the rest from reference TRBV2 and TRBJ2-7, the complete variable domain is EPEVTQTPSHQVTQMGQEVILRCVPISNHLYFYWYRQILGQKVEFLVSFYNNEISEKSEIFDDQFSVERPDGSNFTLKIRSTKLEDSAMYFCASSEDRSSYEQYFGPGTRLTVT.

The chain couples TRBV9 to TRBJ1-1; possible D gene TRBD1, 6 bases. The length of the CDR3 is 12 residues. Germline CDR1 is SGDLS and CDR2 is YYNGEE. V was cut by 4 bases and J by 6 bases, with 10 bases left in between. The CDR3 nucleotides read TGTGCCAGCAGCCCACAGGGTGCTGAAGCTTTCTTT. This encodes CASSPQGAEAFF.

The V and J genes are TRBV30 and TRBJ1-1, with TRBD1 as a possible D gene (5 bases). Germline V gene data show CDR1 as GTSNPN and CDR2 as SVGIG (reference sequence). The CDR3 has 14 amino acids. V lost 2 bases to trimming and J lost 5 bases, with 15 bases between them. The DNA for the CDR3 is TGTGCCTGGAGTCGGCCGGGGGAGGGGACTGAAGCTTTCTTT. Amino acid sequence: CAWSRPGEGTEAFF.

This clone was picked up a small number of times. The chain recombines TRBV5-4 with TRBJ2-7, with 7 nucleotides matching TRBD1. The germline V gene has CDR1 SGHNT and CDR2 YYREEE (reference sequence). This CDR3 spans 14 amino acids. J was trimmed by 3 bases and V by 2 bases; bases with no gene match: 5. DNA of the CDR3: TGTGCCAGCAGCTTCCAAGACAGGGTCTACGAGCAGTACTTC. Translating it yields CASSFQDRVYEQYF.

The CDR3 spells CSVAPGRELFF. In DNA form, the CDR3 reads TGCAGCGTTGCCCCAGGCAGGGAGCTGTTTTTT. This chain uses TRBV29-1 with TRBJ2-2; D uncertain. Deletions cut 4 bases from V and 9 bases from J, with 9 bases between. The CDR3 length is 11 residues. Germline V gene sequence: CDR1 SQVTM, CDR2 ANQGSEA.

The chain has TRBV6-2 or TRBV6-3 and TRBJ1-1; D might be TRBD1 (5 bases). V was trimmed by 0 bases and J by 1 base, leaving 15 bases between them. This CDR3 region has 17 residues. CDR1 is MNHEY and CDR2 is SVGEGT in the germline V gene. CDR3 sequence reads: CASSYSRTRRGNTEAFF. The CDR3 DNA is TGTGCCAGCAGTTACTCGCGCACCCGGAGGGGGAACACTGAAGCTTTCTTT.

The chain joins TRBV7-4 to TRBJ1-2, with TRBD1 matching over 7 bases. The CDR3 extends over 11 amino acids. The germline gives CDR1 SGHVT, CDR2 SQSDAQ. With V trimmed by 4 bases and J by 7 bases, 0 bases remained unmatched. CDR3 DNA: TGTGCCAGCAGCTCAGGGGGTGGCTACACCTTC. It translates to CASSSGGGYTF.

This clone was seen a single time. This chain connects TRBV6-5 to TRBJ2-7, with D possibly TRBD1 on 6 matching bases. Per germline, CDR1 MNHEY and CDR2 SVGAGI. The V gene lost 0 bases and the J gene lost 7 bases, with 13 bases spanning the gap. The CDR3 contains 14 residues. The DNA for the CDR3 is TGTGCCAGCAGTTACTCGAATAGGGGGTGGGAGCAGTACTTC. Translation: CASSYSNRGWEQYF.

A single count supports this clone. The junction and the germline gene differ at one end; a read error may be behind it. The J gene is TRBJ2-1, the V gene TRBV7-7; D may be TRBD2 (5 bases). The CDR3 has 13 amino acids. Germline CDR1 is SSHAT and CDR2 is FNYEAQ (reference sequence). The CDR3 is CASSLAPGDEQFF. As DNA, the CDR3 is TGTGCTAGCAGCTTAGCGCCAGGCGATGAGCAGTTCTTC.

This chain links TRBV27 with TRBJ1-1; D is perhaps TRBD1 (5 bases). The length of the CDR3 is 13 residues. Trimming removed 4 bases from V and 8 bases from J, with 14 bases in between. Germline CDR1 is MNHEY and CDR2 is SMNVEV (reference sequence). DNA for the CDR3: TGTGCCAGCAGTTCGTGGGGGGGGGAAGAAGCTTTCTTT. Its protein product is CASSSWGGEEAFF.

This chain uses TRBV5-4 with TRBJ2-1; TRBD2 agrees at 8 bases. The J segment lost 4 bases and the V segment lost 2 bases, leaving 5 bases of the junction unmatched. Germline V lookup: CDR1 SGHNT, CDR2 YYREEE (reference sequence). This CDR3 has 15 residues. CDR3 nucleotides: TGTGCCAGCAGCTTAAAGCGGGAGTGGTACAATGAGCAGTTCTTC. Encoded protein: CASSLKREWYNEQFF. The variable domain in full, with the rest retrieved from reference TRBV5-4 and TRBJ2-1, is ETGVTQSPTHLIKTRGQQVTLRCSSQSGHNTVSWYQQALGQGPQFIFQYYREEENGRGNFPPRFSGLQFPNYSSELNVNALELDDSALYLCASSLKREWYNEQFFGPGTRLTVL.

The V gene is TRBV6-5, the J gene TRBJ2-2; D ambiguous. Per germline, CDR1 MNHEY and CDR2 SVGAGI. The CDR3 length is 14 residues. The V and J ends lost 4 bases and 7 bases respectively, with 13 bases between them. The CDR3 nucleotides read TGTGCCAGCAGTTGGGTCCGAGGCAGCGGGGAGCTGTTTTTT. Amino acids: CASSWVRGSGELFF.

This rearrangement joins TRBV2 to TRBJ2-7; 8 bases fit TRBD1. The CDR3 covers 14 residues. J lost 0 bases, V lost 7 bases, and 5 bases had no gene match. Germline CDR1 reads SNHLY; CDR2 reads FYNNEI. The CDR3 loop reads CASKNRGSSYEQYF. In DNA, the CDR3 is TGTGCCAGCAAAAACAGGGGGAGCTCCTACGAGCAGTACTTC.